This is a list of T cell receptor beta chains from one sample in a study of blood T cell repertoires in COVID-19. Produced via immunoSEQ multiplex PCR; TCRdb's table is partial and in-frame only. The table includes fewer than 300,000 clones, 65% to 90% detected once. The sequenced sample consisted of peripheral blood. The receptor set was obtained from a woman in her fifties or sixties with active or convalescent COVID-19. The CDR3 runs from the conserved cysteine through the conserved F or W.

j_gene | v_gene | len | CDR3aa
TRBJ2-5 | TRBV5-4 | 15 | CASSLAGERRETQYF
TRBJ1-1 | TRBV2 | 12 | CASRGTVFEAFF
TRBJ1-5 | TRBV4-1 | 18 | CASSLTLEGGISNQPQHF
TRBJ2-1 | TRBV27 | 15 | CASSFGFSSYNEQFF
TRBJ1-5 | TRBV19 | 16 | CASSTQGMGSNQPQHF
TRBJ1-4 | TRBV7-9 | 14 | CASSFRQGAEKLFF
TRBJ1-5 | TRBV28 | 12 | CASRSSNQPQHF
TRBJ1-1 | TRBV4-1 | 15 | CASSPATARNTEAFF
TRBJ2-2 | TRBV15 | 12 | CATSRAIGELFF
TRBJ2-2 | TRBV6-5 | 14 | CASRRTPNTGELFF
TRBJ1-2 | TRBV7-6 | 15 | CASSPEPDRNYGYTF
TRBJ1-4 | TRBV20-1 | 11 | CGAGINEKLFF
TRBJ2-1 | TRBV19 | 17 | CASSLAGGPSSYNEQFF
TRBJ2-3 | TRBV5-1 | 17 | CASSPGVMTGWADTQYF
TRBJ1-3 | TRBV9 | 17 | CASSDITGGASGNTIYF
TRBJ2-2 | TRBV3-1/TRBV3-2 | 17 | CASSRTSGGGNTGELFF
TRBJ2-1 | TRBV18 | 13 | CASSPRREGVPFF